The clone carrying this T cell receptor (beta chain) turned up a few times. Its specificity is unknown. The germline gives CDR1 SGHNT, CDR2 YYREEE (reference sequence). J lost 6 bases, V lost 5 bases, and 8 bases had no gene match. The CDR3 spans 15 residues. The data were taken from a study of T cells in Graves' hyperthyroidism and ophthalmopathy. Study-level results: In blood, most of the thyroid clonotypes expanded above 0.001 were also present. Stable hyperthyroidism and ophthalmopathy were separated using 13 V-J signatures.

TCR beta CDR3 regions were amplified from RNA. HTBI primers were employed in a first-round RT-PCR of the TCR CDR3. TCRdb re-called the multiplex PCR reads through MiXCR, storing one row per CDR3 protein. The repertoire holds about 500,000 distinct CDR3 sequences, with around 50% as singletons. The chain has TRBV5-4 and TRBJ1-2; 12 nucleotides line up with TRBD1. Sequenced material: peripheral blood or thyroid tissue (not recorded which). This receptor was identified in an adult woman with Graves' disease, either hyperthyroidism or ophthalmopathy (not recorded which). CDR3 DNA sequence: TGTGCCAGCAGATTGCCCGGGACAGGGGGCGATGGCTACACCTTC. Translated: CASRLPGTGGDGYTF.